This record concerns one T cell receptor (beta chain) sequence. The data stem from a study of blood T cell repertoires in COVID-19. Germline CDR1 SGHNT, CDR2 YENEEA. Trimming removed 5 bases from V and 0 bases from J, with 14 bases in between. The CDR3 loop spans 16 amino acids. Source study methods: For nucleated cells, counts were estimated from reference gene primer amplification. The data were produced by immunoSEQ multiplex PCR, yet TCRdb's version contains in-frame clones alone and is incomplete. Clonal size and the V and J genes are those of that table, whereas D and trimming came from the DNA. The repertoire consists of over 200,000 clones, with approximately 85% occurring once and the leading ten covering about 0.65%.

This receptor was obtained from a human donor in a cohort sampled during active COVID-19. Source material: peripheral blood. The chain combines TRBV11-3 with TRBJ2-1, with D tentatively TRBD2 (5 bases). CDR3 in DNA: TGTGCCAGCAGCCGAGGGCCGCGGAGCTCCTACAATGAGCAGTTCTTC. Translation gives CASSRGPRSSYNEQFF.